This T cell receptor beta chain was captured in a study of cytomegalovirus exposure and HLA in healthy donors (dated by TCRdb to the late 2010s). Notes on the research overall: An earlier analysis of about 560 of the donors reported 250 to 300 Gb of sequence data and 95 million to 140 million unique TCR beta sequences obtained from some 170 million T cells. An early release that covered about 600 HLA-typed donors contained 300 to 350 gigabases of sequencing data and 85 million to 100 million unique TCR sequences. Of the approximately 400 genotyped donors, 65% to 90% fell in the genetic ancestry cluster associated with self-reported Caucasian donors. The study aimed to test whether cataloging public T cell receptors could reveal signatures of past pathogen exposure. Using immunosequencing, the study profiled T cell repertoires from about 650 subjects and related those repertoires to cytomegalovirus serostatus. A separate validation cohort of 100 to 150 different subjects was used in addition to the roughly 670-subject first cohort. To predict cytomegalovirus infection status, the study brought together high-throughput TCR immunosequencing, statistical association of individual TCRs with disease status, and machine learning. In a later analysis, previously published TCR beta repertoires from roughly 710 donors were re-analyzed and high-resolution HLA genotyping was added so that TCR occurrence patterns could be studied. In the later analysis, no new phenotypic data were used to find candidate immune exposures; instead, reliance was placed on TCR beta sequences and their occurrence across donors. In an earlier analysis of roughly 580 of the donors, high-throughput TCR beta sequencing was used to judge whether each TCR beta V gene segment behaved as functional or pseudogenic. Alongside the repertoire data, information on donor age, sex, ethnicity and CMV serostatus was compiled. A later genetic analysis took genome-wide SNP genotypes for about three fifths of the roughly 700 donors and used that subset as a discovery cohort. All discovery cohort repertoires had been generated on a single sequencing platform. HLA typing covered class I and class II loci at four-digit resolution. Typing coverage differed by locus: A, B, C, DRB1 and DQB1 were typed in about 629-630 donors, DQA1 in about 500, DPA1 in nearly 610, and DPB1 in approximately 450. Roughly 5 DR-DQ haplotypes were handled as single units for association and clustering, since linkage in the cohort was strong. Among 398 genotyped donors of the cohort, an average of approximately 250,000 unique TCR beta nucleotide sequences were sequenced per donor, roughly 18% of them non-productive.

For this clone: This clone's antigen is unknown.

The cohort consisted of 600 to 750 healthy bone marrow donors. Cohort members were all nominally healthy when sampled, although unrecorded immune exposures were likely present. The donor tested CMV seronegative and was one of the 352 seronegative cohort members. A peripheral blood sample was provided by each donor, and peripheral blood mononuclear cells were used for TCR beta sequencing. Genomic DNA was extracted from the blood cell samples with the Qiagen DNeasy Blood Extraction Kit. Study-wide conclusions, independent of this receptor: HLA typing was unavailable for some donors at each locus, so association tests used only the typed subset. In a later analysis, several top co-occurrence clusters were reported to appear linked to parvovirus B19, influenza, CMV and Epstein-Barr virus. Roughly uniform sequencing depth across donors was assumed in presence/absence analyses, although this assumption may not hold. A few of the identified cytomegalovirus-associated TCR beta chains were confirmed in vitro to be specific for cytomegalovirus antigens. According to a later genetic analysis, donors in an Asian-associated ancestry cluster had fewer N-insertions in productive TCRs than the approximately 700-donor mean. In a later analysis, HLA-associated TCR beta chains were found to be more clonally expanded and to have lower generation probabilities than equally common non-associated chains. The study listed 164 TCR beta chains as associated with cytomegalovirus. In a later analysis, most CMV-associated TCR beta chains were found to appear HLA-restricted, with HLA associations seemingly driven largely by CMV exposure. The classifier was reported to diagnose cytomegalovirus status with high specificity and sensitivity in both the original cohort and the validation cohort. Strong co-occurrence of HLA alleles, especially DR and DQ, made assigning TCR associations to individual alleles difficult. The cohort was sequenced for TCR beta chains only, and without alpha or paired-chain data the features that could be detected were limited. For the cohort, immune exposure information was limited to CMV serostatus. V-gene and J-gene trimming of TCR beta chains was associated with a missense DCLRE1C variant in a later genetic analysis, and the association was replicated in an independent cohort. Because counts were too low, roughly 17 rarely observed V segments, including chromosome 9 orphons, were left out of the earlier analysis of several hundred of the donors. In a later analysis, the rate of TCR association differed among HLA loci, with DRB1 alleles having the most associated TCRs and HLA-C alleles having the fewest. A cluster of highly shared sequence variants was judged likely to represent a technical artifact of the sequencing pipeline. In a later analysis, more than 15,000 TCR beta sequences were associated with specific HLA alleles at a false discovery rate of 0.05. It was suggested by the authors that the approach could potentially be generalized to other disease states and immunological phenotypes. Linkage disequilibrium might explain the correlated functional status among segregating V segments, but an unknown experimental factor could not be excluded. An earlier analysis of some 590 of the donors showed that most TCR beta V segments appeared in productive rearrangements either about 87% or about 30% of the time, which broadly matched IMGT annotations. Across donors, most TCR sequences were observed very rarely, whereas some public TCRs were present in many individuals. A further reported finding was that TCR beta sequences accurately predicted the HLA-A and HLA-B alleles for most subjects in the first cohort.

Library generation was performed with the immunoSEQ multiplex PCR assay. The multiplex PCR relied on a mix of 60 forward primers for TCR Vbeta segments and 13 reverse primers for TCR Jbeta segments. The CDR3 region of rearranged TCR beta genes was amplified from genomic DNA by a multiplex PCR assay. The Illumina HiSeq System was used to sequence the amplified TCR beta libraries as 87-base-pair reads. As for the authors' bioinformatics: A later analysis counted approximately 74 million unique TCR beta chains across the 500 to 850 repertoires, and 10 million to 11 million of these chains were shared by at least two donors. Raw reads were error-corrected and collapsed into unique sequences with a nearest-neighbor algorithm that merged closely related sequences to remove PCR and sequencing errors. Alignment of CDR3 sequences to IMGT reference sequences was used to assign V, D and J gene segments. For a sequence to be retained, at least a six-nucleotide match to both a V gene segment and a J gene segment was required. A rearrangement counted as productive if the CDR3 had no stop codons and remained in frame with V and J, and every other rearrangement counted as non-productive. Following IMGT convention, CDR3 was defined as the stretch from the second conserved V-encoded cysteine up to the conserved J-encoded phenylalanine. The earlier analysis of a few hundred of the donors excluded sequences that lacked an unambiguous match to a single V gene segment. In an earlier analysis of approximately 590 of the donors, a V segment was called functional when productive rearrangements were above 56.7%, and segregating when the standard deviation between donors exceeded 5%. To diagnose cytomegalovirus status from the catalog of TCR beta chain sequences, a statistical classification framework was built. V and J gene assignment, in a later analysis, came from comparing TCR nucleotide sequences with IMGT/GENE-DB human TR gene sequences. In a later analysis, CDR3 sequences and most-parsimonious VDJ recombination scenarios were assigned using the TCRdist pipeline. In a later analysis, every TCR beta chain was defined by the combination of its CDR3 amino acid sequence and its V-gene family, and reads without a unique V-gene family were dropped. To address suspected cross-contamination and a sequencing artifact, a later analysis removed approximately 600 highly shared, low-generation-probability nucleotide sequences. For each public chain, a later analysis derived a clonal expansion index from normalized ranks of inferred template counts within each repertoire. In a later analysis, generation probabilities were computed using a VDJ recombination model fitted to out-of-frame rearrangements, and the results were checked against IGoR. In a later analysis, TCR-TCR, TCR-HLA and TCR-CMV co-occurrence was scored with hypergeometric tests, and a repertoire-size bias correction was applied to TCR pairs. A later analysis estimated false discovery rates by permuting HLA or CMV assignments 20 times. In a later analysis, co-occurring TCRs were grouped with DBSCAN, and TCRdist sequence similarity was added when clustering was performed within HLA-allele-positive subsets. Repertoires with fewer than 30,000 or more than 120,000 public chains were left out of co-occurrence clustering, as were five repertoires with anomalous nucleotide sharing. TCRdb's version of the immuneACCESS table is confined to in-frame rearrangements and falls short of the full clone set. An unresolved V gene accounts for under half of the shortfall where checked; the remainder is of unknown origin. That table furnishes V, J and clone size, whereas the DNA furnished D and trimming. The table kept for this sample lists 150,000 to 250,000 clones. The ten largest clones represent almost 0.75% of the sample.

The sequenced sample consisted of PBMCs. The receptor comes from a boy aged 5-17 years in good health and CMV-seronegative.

The nucleotides read TGTGCCAGCAGCGTTAACAGGGGCTATGGCTACACCTTC. It is translated as CASSVNRGYGYTF. Rearrangement joined TRBV9 to TRBJ1-2, and TRBD1 matches 7 of the central bases. Trimming accounts for 2 bases at V and 4 bases at J, while the number of junction bases matched to no gene is 2. From the cysteine up to the phenylalanine, the CDR3 has a length of 13 residues. Just CDR3 DNA is preserved here, 39 bases in frame from base 1. CDR1 SGDLS and CDR2 YYNGEE are derived from the germline V gene.